A selection of T cell receptor beta chains follows, all from one sample in a study of Tregs in tolerant kidney transplant recipients. The data were produced by immunoSEQ multiplex PCR, yet TCRdb's version contains in-frame clones alone and is incomplete. The table shows approximately 60,000 clones, with around 83% occurring only once. The sample comprised CD4+ T cells from blood. The origin of the receptors is a human donor in good health. CDR3s include the opening cysteine and the closing phenylalanine or tryptophan. Some rows have no size entry. The others give once, few or many, or a class for an expanded clone.

v_call clone_size cdr3_length cdr3_aa
TRBV5-4 . 14 CASSLAIRDYGYTF
TRBV5-1 . 14 CASSFATAAYEQYF
TRBV5-4 . 14 CASSTRDRGHEAFF
TRBV30 . 15 CAWSELSGGLETQYF
TRBV6-5 . 11 CASSRGGERYF
TRBV2 . 14 CASSLMTSGETQYF
TRBV7-8 . 16 CASSHQFSSYNSPLHF
TRBV14 once 17 CASSQGRGRVSSYEQYF
TRBV6-5 . 12 CASSYTGNGYTF
TRBV19 . 12 CASRGFFDGYTF
TRBV6-5 . 15 CASSLSGQSQNIQYF
TRBV21-1 . 13 CASRRGPGQTQYF
TRBV9 . 16 CASSVGVSRGEEKLFF
TRBV11-1 . 15 CASSHHRGPQETQYF
TRBV2 . 18 CASSVGRRSGSIGTEAFF
TRBV4-3 . 15 CASSQAGTRDEKLFF
TRBV4-1 . 18 CASSPGGLAGVKSYEQYF
TRBV5-1 . 14 CASSLGGRDHEQFF
TRBV30 . 14 CAWGGGSYNSPLHF
TRBV6-5 once 16 CASSYSAGAGTDTQYF
TRBV18 . 16 CASSQEGQGAGNEQFF
TRBV5-1 . 14 CASSLSGGGYEQYF
TRBV7-8 . 11 CASSSGGEAFF
TRBV5-4 few 14 CASSSAGRRYEQYF
TRBV19 . 14 CASSIQGIHYGYTF
TRBV6-6 few 13 CASRTGYNSPLHF
TRBV6-5 . 14 CASSPLGENYEQYF
TRBV6-1 . 13 CASSADRANEQFF
TRBV7-3 . 13 CASSYGQNTEAFF
TRBV4-1 . 13 CASSQGLREKLFF
TRBV7-9 few 15 CASSSRDRVVNRQFF
TRBV7-9 few 13 CASSLPGQGEQFF
TRBV27 . 19 CASRRRSVKEGGSGNTIYF
TRBV11-1 . 14 CASSPGDRGVGYTF
TRBV6-1 . 15 CASSFLTAMNTEAFF
TRBV13 . 15 CASSSWGQGNTEAFF
TRBV6-4 medium-sized 17 CASSDGGQGYSNQPQHF
TRBV9 . 13 CASSVAPSYEQYF
TRBV6-5 once 15 CASRSEQGARYEQYF
TRBV5-1 . 15 CASSPDTGGSYGYTF